The 10 T cell receptor beta chains below all came from one sample that was sequenced in a study of T cells after posttransplantation cyclophosphamide. Repertoires were generated with immunoSEQ multiplex PCR, while TCRdb's copy carries only in-frame clones and drops some. The record shows over 30,000 clones for this sample, with no singletons present. Material for sequencing was PBMCs. These receptors were taken from a woman aged 50 to 60 in good health and a related stem cell transplant donor.

Many counts were recorded for this clone. This chain's CDR3 is CAWSVGRGTEAFF. CDR3 sequence (DNA): TGTGCCTGGAGTGTAGGCAGGGGCACTGAAGCTTTCTTT. J is TRBJ1-1 and V is TRBV30; D is possibly TRBD1 (6 bases). Germline CDR1 and CDR2: GTSNPN and SVGIG (reference sequence). The CDR3 is 13 amino acids. V was trimmed by 0 bases and J by 4 bases, leaving 9 bases between them. The full variable domain, completed using reference TRBV30 and TRBJ1-1, is SQTIHQWPATLVQPVGSPLSLECTVEGTSNPNLYWYRQAAGRGLQLLFYSVGIGQISSEVPQNLSASRPQDRQFILSSKKLLLSDSGFYLCAWSVGRGTEAFFGQGTRLTVV.

V gene TRBV27 combines with J gene TRBJ2-5, with TRBD2 identical over 13 bases. Germline CDR1 is MNHEY and CDR2 is SMNVEV (reference sequence). The CDR3 consists of 14 residues. With V trimmed by 10 bases and J by 7 bases, 9 bases remained unmatched. The CDR3 protein is CATATSGGSRTQYF. CDR3 nucleotides: TGTGCCACCGCGACTAGCGGGGGGTCTCGGACCCAGTACTTC.

In this sample, this clone turned up a few times. The chain carries TRBV5-1 and TRBJ1-1; unclear D gene. V lost 0 bases and J 6 bases, leaving 9 bases between the germline ends. CDR3 length: 13 residues. Germline values: CDR1 SGHRS, CDR2 YFSETQ. The CDR3 region has the DNA TGCGCCAGCAGCTTGGTTGGGAGCCCTGAAGCTTTCTTT. It specifies CASSLVGSPEAFF.

This clone was detected many times. CDR3 sequence (DNA): TGTGCCAGCAGCGTACTAGCGGGGGGATCCTACGAGCAGTACTTC. As protein: CASSVLAGGSYEQYF. This chain links TRBV9 with TRBJ2-7; 11 bases match TRBD2. The CDR3 is 15 amino acids. After removal of 1 base from V and 1 base from J, the junction contained 1 base not matched to a gene. From germline, CDR1 is SGDLS and CDR2 YYNGEE.

This clone was recorded at least ten times. V gene TRBV5-4 combines with J gene TRBJ1-2; D is uncertain. Germline assignment: CDR1 SGHNT and CDR2 YYREEE (reference sequence). CDR3 size: 15 residues. V dropped 1 base and J dropped 5 bases, with 15 bases sitting between them. This CDR3 reads CASSLINGREYGYTF. The CDR3 DNA follows: TGTGCCAGCAGCTTGATAAACGGCCGGGAGTATGGCTACACCTTC.

This clone was observed at least ten times. The V and J genes are TRBV2 and TRBJ2-7; no clear D. CDR3 length: 10 residues. CDR1 is SNHLY and CDR2 is FYNNEI in the germline V gene. V was pared by 6 bases and J by 4 bases, with 4 bases between. The CDR3 here is CASSLYEQYF. The CDR3 nucleotides read TGTGCCAGCAGCCTGTACGAGCAGTACTTC. Filled out from reference TRBV2 and TRBJ2-7, the complete variable domain reads EPEVTQTPSHQVTQMGQEVILRCVPISNHLYFYWYRQILGQKVEFLVSFYNNEISEKSEIFDDQFSVERPDGSNFTLKIRSTKLEDSAMYFCASSLYEQYFGPGTRLTVT.

Ten or more counts support this clone. This rearrangement joins TRBV5-4 to TRBJ1-4, with 7 nucleotides matching TRBD1. The CDR3 spans 15 residues. Losses at the gene ends were 4 bases for V and 0 bases for J; bases not matched to a gene: 3. Germline CDR1 is SGHNT and CDR2 is YYREEE (reference sequence). Here the CDR3 reads CASSGTGATNEKLFF. As DNA, the CDR3 is TGTGCCAGCAGCGGAACAGGGGCAACTAATGAAAAACTGTTTTTT.

This clone was found many times. This chain connects TRBV6-1 to TRBJ2-7; no clear D. Germline CDR1 is MNHNS and CDR2 is SASEGT. Deletions cut 4 bases from V and 3 bases from J, with 7 bases between. This CDR3 is built from 12 residues. CDR3 residues: CASSVLGYEQYF. For the CDR3, the DNA is TGTGCCAGCAGTGTTCTCGGCTACGAGCAGTACTTC.

This clone was recorded many times. V usage is TRBV6-5 and J usage is TRBJ1-1, with D possibly being TRBD1 (5 bases). The CDR3 has 15 amino acids. CDR1 is MNHEY and CDR2 is SVGAGI in the germline V gene. Trimming removed 2 bases at V and 2 bases at J, with 12 bases between. The CDR3 DNA follows: TGTGCCAGCAGTTACGACAGTCGTTCCAACACTGAAGCTTTCTTT. This codes for CASSYDSRSNTEAFF.

This clone was recorded many times. This sequence joins TRBV7-8 and TRBJ1-1, with 9 bases lining up with TRBD1. This CDR3 contains 16 residues. Unmatched junction bases numbered 8, after V lost 2 bases and J lost 4 bases. The V gene's germline CDR1 is SGHVS and CDR2 FQNEAQ. Here the CDR3 reads CASSLIQGAGSTEAFF. The DNA of the CDR3 is TGTGCCAGCAGCTTAATACAGGGGGCAGGGAGCACTGAAGCTTTCTTT.